This is a list of T cell receptor beta chains from one sample in a study of T-cell memory formation after mild COVID-19. TCRdb itself ran the 5' RACE reads through MiXCR, one entry per CDR3 protein. This table holds roughly 160,000 distinct CDR3 sequences, roughly 11% found once. The specimen was PBMCs or a T cell subset sorted from them (not recorded which). These TCRs come from a man aged 18-30 years who had mild COVID-19 (a few samples of this study predate the infection). Cell type and time point are not known. CDR3s include the opening cysteine and the closing phenylalanine or tryptophan. The D gene is left open where the match is weak. Size values are once, few and many counts, or a class for expanded clones, and some rows have none.

V gene	D gene	J gene	clone size	CDR3 DNA	CDR3 protein
TRBV6-5	NA	TRBJ1-2	few	TGTGCCACTGGTCGGGCTAACTATGGCTACACCTTC	CATGRANYGYTF
TRBV9	TRBD1	TRBJ2-5	NA	TGTGCCAGCAGCGGCAACAGGGGGACCCAGTACTTC	CASSGNRGTQYF
TRBV7-9	TRBD1	TRBJ2-2	NA	TGTGCCAGCAGCTTAGAGGGACAGGGGCCCGGGGAGCTGTTTTTT	CASSLEGQGPGELFF
TRBV9	NA	TRBJ1-4	few	TGTGCCAGCAGTAGAGGAGGTCGCGAAAAACTGTTTTTT	CASSRGGREKLFF
TRBV19	TRBD2	TRBJ2-3	NA	TGTGCCAGCCTAGCGGGGGGCACAGATACGCAGTATTTT	CASLAGGTDTQYF
TRBV4-2	TRBD2	TRBJ2-3	few	TGTGCCAGCAGCCAAGAACCAGCGGGGGCCACAGATACGCAGTATTTT	CASSQEPAGATDTQYF
TRBV18	NA	TRBJ1-2	NA	TGTGCCAGCTCACCTTCTAAGAGCATCTCTTTC	CASSPSKSISF
TRBV6-6	TRBD2	TRBJ2-3	many	TGTGCCAGCAGTAACGGACTAGCGGGGGTTACAGATACGCAGTATTTT	CASSNGLAGVTDTQYF
TRBV20-1	NA	TRBJ2-1	NA	TGCAGTGCGCCGAGGAAGTTCTACAATGAGCAGTTCTTC	CSAPRKFYNEQFF
TRBV5-1	TRBD1	TRBJ1-2	few	TGCGCCAGCAGCCGCCTACAGGGGAACTATGGCTACACCTTC	CASSRLQGNYGYTF
TRBV7-9	NA	TRBJ1-2	NA	TGTGCCATGGGAACTTATGGCTACACCTTC	CAMGTYGYTF
TRBV6-5	NA	TRBJ2-5	NA	TGTGCCAGCAGTCAAAGGCTTAATGGGTGGTCCCAGTACTTC	CASSQRLNGWSQYF
TRBV12-3/TRBV12-4	TRBD1	TRBJ1-1	NA	TGTGCCAGCAGCTTACAGGGGGAAACTGAAGCTTTCTTT	CASSLQGETEAFF
TRBV6-5	NA	TRBJ2-7	NA	TGTGCCAGCAGTTACTGGACCCTGGGACCGCACGAGCAGTACTTC	CASSYWTLGPHEQYF
TRBV5-1	NA	TRBJ2-3	NA	TGCGCCAGCAGCTTTCAGAGTGGTGGCACAGATACGCAGTATTTT	CASSFQSGGTDTQYF
TRBV2	TRBD2	TRBJ2-3	few	TGTGCCAGCAGTGTAGCGGGGTTCACAGATACGCAGTATTTT	CASSVAGFTDTQYF
TRBV14	NA	TRBJ2-7	few	TGTGCCAGCAGCCAAGGTCTTAGTACAACCTACGAGCAGTACTTC	CASSQGLSTTYEQYF
TRBV7-2	NA	TRBJ1-5	NA	TGTGCCAGCAGCTCGCAATCGGGCCCAGGGTTCAGGGGCAATCAGCCCCAGCATTTT	CASSSQSGPGFRGNQPQHF
TRBV5-6	NA	TRBJ1-4	NA	TGTGCCAGCAGCTCGGGGCACCGCGTGGGCGAAAAACTGTTTTTT	CASSSGHRVGEKLFF
TRBV29-1	NA	TRBJ1-5	NA	TGCAGCGTTCGCTGGGGCAATCAGCCCCAGCATTTT	CSVRWGNQPQHF
TRBV4-3	NA	TRBJ2-2	many	TGCGCCAGCAGCCAAGAACAGGACACGAACACCGGGGAGCTGTTTTTT	CASSQEQDTNTGELFF
TRBV6-2/TRBV6-3	NA	TRBJ2-3	few	TGTGCCAGCAGCCGCTACACCGTGAGCACAGATACGCAGTATTTT	CASSRYTVSTDTQYF
TRBV7-6	NA	TRBJ1-5	few	TGTGCCAGCCCCGGTCCGTCCCGGGGAGGCCTCATAGGAAACAATCAGCCCCAGCATTTT	CASPGPSRGGLIGNNQPQHF
TRBV10-3	NA	TRBJ2-3	few	TGTGCCATCAGTGAGCAAGACACAGATACGCAGTATTTT	CAISEQDTDTQYF
TRBV7-2	TRBD1	TRBJ1-6	few	TGTGCCAGCAGCCCGACAGGGTTGAATAATTCACCCCTCCACTTT	CASSPTGLNNSPLHF
TRBV7-2	NA	TRBJ2-7	few	TGTGCCAGCAGCTCGCCCGCTCTAGGATACGAGCAGTACTTC	CASSSPALGYEQYF
TRBV4-3	TRBD1	TRBJ1-4	NA	TGCGCCAGCAGCCAAGATAGGCATCGGACAGGGGTTGAAGAACTGTTTTTT	CASSQDRHRTGVEELFF
TRBV7-2	TRBD1	TRBJ1-6	few	TGTGCCAGCAGCTTAGGGAGACAGGGCTATTCACCCCTCCACTTT	CASSLGRQGYSPLHF
TRBV5-1	TRBD1	TRBJ1-6	many	TGCGCCAGCAGCTTCAGCCCTCAGGGGGAAGTGAATTCACCCCTCCACTTT	CASSFSPQGEVNSPLHF
TRBV5-1	NA	TRBJ1-2	few	TGCGCCAGCAGCTTGGTCGTCGGGGTCGCTAACTATGGCTACACCTTC	CASSLVVGVANYGYTF
TRBV28	NA	TRBJ1-1	NA	TGTGCCGTAAGGCGGGGTATGAACACTGAAGCTTTCTTT	CAVRRGMNTEAFF
TRBV20-1	NA	TRBJ2-5	few	TGCAGTGCTCTTGACGGCGGTATAACGTACTTC	CSALDGGITYF
TRBV5-1	TRBD1	TRBJ2-3	many	TGCGCCAGCAGCCTGGGACAGCCGGGAGATACGCAGTATTTT	CASSLGQPGDTQYF
TRBV6-6	NA	TRBJ1-5	few	TGTGCCAGCAGTTCCCACGGGGGCGGGGATCAGCCCCAGCATTTT	CASSSHGGGDQPQHF
TRBV4-2	NA	TRBJ2-5	NA	TGTGCCAGCAGCCAAACACTAGGCGGGGTTCAAGAGACCCAGTACTTC	CASSQTLGGVQETQYF
TRBV18	NA	TRBJ1-1	few	TGTGCCAGCTCACGACCCAATTTGAACACTGAAGCTTTCTTT	CASSRPNLNTEAFF
TRBV7-3	NA	TRBJ1-2	few	TGTGCCAGCAGCTCGGACGGCCGGGGCTACACCTTC	CASSSDGRGYTF
TRBV12-3/TRBV12-4	NA	TRBJ2-7	few	TGTGCCAGCACCCGGGTTGGGCGCGAGCAGTACTTC	CASTRVGREQYF
TRBV20-1	TRBD2	TRBJ2-1	few	TGCAGTGCTAGCCCCTTAGCGGGGGGGCCGTCTTTGAATGAGCAGTTCTTC	CSASPLAGGPSLNEQFF
TRBV12-3/TRBV12-4	NA	TRBJ1-2	NA	TGTGCCAGCAGCCGCGAGGGTGTGGGGCTCTCTGGCTACACCTTC	CASSREGVGLSGYTF
TRBV5-6	NA	TRBJ2-3	few	TGTGCCAGCAGCGGAGGGGCCTTCACAGATACGCAGTATTTT	CASSGGAFTDTQYF
TRBV24-1	TRBD2	TRBJ2-3	NA	TGTGCCACCAGTGAGGCGGGACTAGCGGCAGATACGCAGTATTTT	CATSEAGLAADTQYF
TRBV7-2	NA	TRBJ2-3	many	TGTGCCAGCAGCCCCGAGTACACAGATACGCAGTATTTT	CASSPEYTDTQYF
TRBV4-3	NA	TRBJ1-2	few	TGCGCCAGCAGCCAAGACCGAGGGTCGGTGTGGGGCTACACCTTC	CASSQDRGSVWGYTF
TRBV10-2	TRBD2	TRBJ2-3	many	TGCGCCAGCCAGTCGGGGGGGCAAGATACGCAGTATTTT	CASQSGGQDTQYF
TRBV5-1	TRBD2	TRBJ2-3	few	TGCGCCAGCAGCTCTGAAGCGGGGGCAACCACAGATACGCAGTATTTT	CASSSEAGATTDTQYF
TRBV24-1	NA	TRBJ2-3	NA	TGTGCCACCAGTGATCCGTCGGGGCCCGGGCATACGCAGTATTTT	CATSDPSGPGHTQYF
TRBV10-3	NA	TRBJ2-1	NA	TGTGCCGCAGCTGGGCAGGGTAGGGACAATGAGCAGTTCTTC	CAAAGQGRDNEQFF
TRBV20-1	NA	TRBJ1-6	NA	TGCAGTGCTAAGGGTAATTCACCCCTCCACTTT	CSAKGNSPLHF
TRBV14	NA	TRBJ2-4	few	TGTGCCAGCAGCCCCCTAGCCAAAAACATTCAGTACTTC	CASSPLAKNIQYF
TRBV18	NA	TRBJ2-6	NA	TGTGCCAGCTCACCGGGGTCAGTGGGGGGGCCCAGTGGGGCCAACGTCCTGACTTTC	CASSPGSVGGPSGANVLTF
TRBV29-1	TRBD2	TRBJ2-7	NA	TGCAGCGTTGTGACTAGCGATCTCTACGAGCAGTACTTC	CSVVTSDLYEQYF
TRBV5-1	NA	TRBJ2-5	few	TGCGCCAGCAGCTTGGAGGGGCCGAGAGAGACCCAGTACTTC	CASSLEGPRETQYF
TRBV5-1	NA	TRBJ2-3	NA	TGCGCCAGCAGTGAGGACAGCCAGACCACAGATACGCAGTATTTT	CASSEDSQTTDTQYF
TRBV12-3/TRBV12-4	TRBD2	TRBJ2-1	few	TGTGCCAGCAGTCCCCGTTTTAGCGGGGGGCCGCATGAGCAGTTCTTC	CASSPRFSGGPHEQFF